A single sample gave rise to the 28 T cell receptor beta chains below, sequenced in a study of T-cell memory formation after mild COVID-19. TCRdb re-called the 5' RACE reads through MiXCR, storing one row per CDR3 protein. The sample contains under 700,000 distinct CDR3 sequences, just over 20% of which appear only once. The specimen sequenced was PBMCs or a T cell subset sorted from them (not recorded which). The origin of the receptors is an adult woman who had mild COVID-19 (a few samples of this study predate the infection). Cell type and time point are not known.

J is TRBJ2-7 and V is TRBV4-1; TRBD1 might be the D (5 bases). The germline V gene has CDR1 MGHRA and CDR2 YSYEKL. The V end was cut by 3 bases, the J end by 2 bases, with 11 bases between. The CDR3 length is 14 residues. The CDR3 DNA sequence: TGCGCCAGCAGCCAGCCCCGACAGACCTACGAGCAGTACTTC. Amino acid sequence: CASSQPRQTYEQYF.

The chain joins TRBV7-9 to TRBJ2-3; 8 nucleotides line up with TRBD1. Losses at the gene ends were 5 bases for V and 4 bases for J; bases not matched to a gene: 11. The CDR3 consists of 16 residues. Per germline, CDR1 SEHNR and CDR2 FQNEAQ (reference sequence). CDR3 in amino acids: CASSPPRTGISDTQYF. CDR3 nucleotides: TGTGCCAGCAGCCCCCCTCGGACAGGGATTTCAGATACGCAGTATTTT.

This clonotype was seen only a few times. The rearrangement uses TRBV5-1 and TRBJ2-7; a possible D gene is TRBD2 (5 bases). Trimming removed 0 bases at V and 2 bases at J, with 12 bases between. Looked up from germline, CDR1 is SGHRS and CDR2 is YFSETQ. This CDR3 has 15 amino acids. CDR3 sequence reads: CASSLAGLPTYEQYF. In DNA form, the CDR3 reads TGCGCCAGCAGCTTGGCTGGACTCCCAACCTACGAGCAGTACTTC.

This clonotype appeared a few times. V is TRBV2 and J is TRBJ1-6; 9 nucleotides line up with TRBD1. Germline CDR1 SNHLY, CDR2 FYNNEI. Trimming at V came to 6 bases and at J to 10 bases, leaving 10 bases not matched to a gene. This CDR3 comprises 15 residues. The CDR3 spells CASSGSGTGRSPLHF. In DNA form, the CDR3 reads TGTGCCAGCAGCGGATCCGGGACAGGGAGGTCACCCCTCCACTTT. Full variable domain (remainder filled in from reference TRBV2 and TRBJ1-6): EPEVTQTPSHQVTQMGQEVILRCVPISNHLYFYWYRQILGQKVEFLVSFYNNEISEKSEIFDDQFSVERPDGSNFTLKIRSTKLEDSAMYFCASSGSGTGRSPLHFGNGTRLTVT.

V and J are TRBV7-9 and TRBJ2-7; D might be TRBD1 (5 bases). V lost 0 bases to trimming and J lost 0 bases, with 9 bases between them. This CDR3 comprises 15 residues. CDR1 is SEHNR, CDR2 FQNEAQ, per germline (reference sequence). The CDR3 sequence: CASSLADMVSYEQYF. In DNA, the CDR3 is TGTGCCAGCAGCTTAGCGGACATGGTCTCCTACGAGCAGTACTTC. Combining the CDR3 with reference TRBV7-9 and TRBJ2-7 gives the whole variable domain DTGVSQNPRHKITKRGQNVTFRCDPISEHNRLYWYRQTLGQGPEFLTYFQNEAQLEKSRLLSDRFSAERPKGSFSTLEIQRTEQGDSAMYLCASSLADMVSYEQYFGPGTRLTVT.

This chain uses TRBV28 with TRBJ1-2, with no clear D. Germline V lookup: CDR1 MDHEN, CDR2 SYDVKM. The CDR3 has 12 amino acids. V was trimmed by 8 bases and J by 4 bases, leaving 11 bases between them. The CDR3 spells CASLREPYGYTF. The CDR3 nucleotides are TGTGCCAGCTTAAGGGAACCCTATGGCTACACCTTC.

This clonotype turned up a few times. The V gene is TRBV12-3 or TRBV12-4, the J gene TRBJ2-7; TRBD1 agrees at 9 bases. J was trimmed by 3 bases and V by 6 bases; bases with no gene match: 9. The CDR3 has 15 amino acids. CDR3 coding DNA: TGTGCCAGCAGATCGACCGGGACAGGGAGCTACGAGCAGTACTTC. This encodes CASRSTGTGSYEQYF.

This clonotype was found a few times. This chain joins TRBV4-3 and TRBJ2-1; 8 bases are a match to TRBD2. This CDR3 region has 17 residues. The V gene's germline CDR1 is LGHNA and CDR2 YSLEER. V dropped 2 bases and J dropped 6; count of bases not matched to a gene: 12. The CDR3 DNA reads as TGCGCCAGCAGCCAAACGAACCCGGGACTAGAGATCAATGAGCAGTTCTTC. Translation gives CASSQTNPGLEINEQFF.

The chain couples TRBV6-6 to TRBJ2-7; 10 bases map to TRBD1. The J segment lost 3 bases and the V segment lost 2 bases, leaving 4 bases of the junction unmatched. Per the germline V gene, CDR1 is MNHNY and CDR2 is SVGAGI (reference sequence). The CDR3 has 15 amino acids. Here the CDR3 DNA reads TGTGCCAGCAGTTACGGGACAGGGGATATCTACGAGCAGTACTTC. It codes for CASSYGTGDIYEQYF.

CDR3 in amino acids: CASSLPSGPRFQETQYF. CDR3 nucleotide sequence: TGCGCCAGCAGCTTGCCTAGCGGTCCGCGTTTTCAAGAGACCCAGTACTTC. The V gene is TRBV5-1, the J gene TRBJ2-5, with 7 nucleotides matching TRBD2. Per germline, CDR1 SGHRS and CDR2 YFSETQ. This CDR3 is built from 17 residues. Trimming at V came to 1 base and at J to 2 bases, leaving 11 bases not matched to a gene. Combining the CDR3 with reference TRBV5-1 and TRBJ2-5 gives the whole variable domain KAGVTQTPRYLIKTRGQQVTLSCSPISGHRSVSWYQQTPGQGLQFLFEYFSETQRNKGNFPGRFSGRQFSNSRSEMNVSTLELGDSALYLCASSLPSGPRFQETQYFGPGTRLLVL.

This clonotype appeared a few times. Written as DNA, the CDR3 is TGTGCCAGCAGTTTAACCTGGGGACAGTCCTACAATGAGCAGTTCTTC. Translation: CASSLTWGQSYNEQFF. This chain links TRBV12-3 or TRBV12-4 with TRBJ2-1, with 7 positions matching TRBD1. With 2 bases clipped from V and 1 base from J, the junction kept 5 bases outside the gene matches. The CDR3 spans 16 residues.

The V and J genes are TRBV6-5 and TRBJ2-2; D is ambiguous. The CDR3 contains 14 residues. CDR1 is MNHEY, CDR2 SVGAGI, per germline. Between the trimmed V and J ends, which lost 8 bases and 0 bases, there was a span of 10 bases. CDR3 sequence reads: CASGNRPNTGELFF. CDR3 sequence (DNA): TGTGCCAGCGGGAACAGACCGAACACCGGGGAGCTGTTTTTT.

Only a few counts were recorded for this clonotype. The V and J genes are TRBV7-9 and TRBJ1-4, with TRBD1 identical over 11 bases. Germline CDR1 SEHNR, CDR2 FQNEAQ (reference sequence). The CDR3 loop spans 15 amino acids. The junction had 6 bases not matched to a gene; V was cut back by 5 bases and J by 7 bases. CDR3 DNA: TGTGCCAGCAGCCCCACCGGACAGGGGGCTGAAAAACTGTTTTTT. Its translation is CASSPTGQGAEKLFF.

The V call is TRBV5-6, the J call TRBJ2-7; the D gene could be TRBD1 or TRBD2 (5 bases each). The V and J ends lost 2 bases and 5 bases respectively, with 11 bases between them. Germline CDR1 reads SGHDT; CDR2 reads YYEEEE. The CDR3 consists of 13 residues. The CDR3 region has the DNA TGTGCCAGCAGCTTTGGGGGAAGGCACGAGCAGTACTTC. It encodes CASSFGGRHEQYF. Full variable domain (outside the CDR3, taken from reference TRBV5-6 and TRBJ2-7): DAGVTQSPTHLIKTRGQQVTLRCSPKSGHDTVSWYQQALGQGPQFIFQYYEEEERQRGNFPDRFSGHQFPNYSSELNVNALLLGDSALYLCASSFGGRHEQYFGPGTRLTVT.

This clonotype was picked up a small number of times. The chain links TRBV20-1 to TRBJ1-3; D possibly corresponds to TRBD1 (6 bases). CDR3 length equals 15 residues. V lost 7 bases and J 4 bases, leaving 20 bases between the germline ends. The V gene's germline CDR1 is DFQATT and CDR2 SNEGSKA (reference sequence). In DNA form, the CDR3 reads TGCAGTGGCAGGGGAAGGGGTATAGTCGGAAACACCATATATTTT. Translating gives CSGRGRGIVGNTIYF.

The chain is built from TRBV7-9 and TRBJ1-1, with D perhaps TRBD1 (6 bases). The V and J ends lost 4 bases and 4 bases respectively, with 13 bases between them. Germline lookup yields CDR1 SEHNR and CDR2 FQNEAQ (reference sequence). The CDR3 runs to 14 residues. Here the CDR3 DNA reads TGTGCCAGCAGCTGGGGGGGCGACAGCACTGAAGCTTTCTTT. Translated: CASSWGGDSTEAFF.

This chain joins TRBV30 and TRBJ2-7; 7 nucleotides line up with TRBD1. CDR3 length equals 15 residues. Germline CDR1 reads GTSNPN; CDR2 reads SVGIG (reference sequence). The junction had 7 bases not matched to a gene; V was cut back by 1 base and J by 1 base. DNA for the CDR3: TGTGCCTGGAGTGGTGAGACAGGGAAATCCTACGAGCAGTACTTC. This gives the protein CAWSGETGKSYEQYF. The variable domain in full, with the rest retrieved from reference TRBV30 and TRBJ2-7, is SQTIHQWPATLVQPVGSPLSLECTVEGTSNPNLYWYRQAAGRGLQLLFYSVGIGQISSEVPQNLSASRPQDRQFILSSKKLLLSDSGFYLCAWSGETGKSYEQYFGPGTRLTVT.

The rearrangement joins TRBV12-3 or TRBV12-4 to TRBJ2-7, with D tentatively TRBD1 (6 bases). This CDR3 comprises 15 residues. V shed 3 bases and J shed 4 bases, with 16 bases lying between them. CDR3 region: CASSLVARGTYEQYF. The CDR3 nucleotides read TGTGCCAGCAGTTTGGTTGCTAGGGGGACATACGAGCAGTACTTC.

The chain carries TRBV20-1 and TRBJ1-4; no definite D call. This CDR3 has 13 residues. V lost 6 bases and J lost 0, with 8 bases in between. Germline V gene data show CDR1 as DFQATT and CDR2 as SNEGSKA (reference sequence). CDR3 coding DNA: TGCAGTGCCCGGGTCGCAACTAATGAAAAACTGTTTTTT. This sequence encodes CSARVATNEKLFF.

The chain combines TRBV7-9 with TRBJ1-6; D is uncertain. The germline CDR1 and CDR2 sequences are SEHNR and FQNEAQ (reference sequence). Trimming removed 7 bases from V and 13 bases from J, with 8 bases in between. This CDR3 contains 10 residues. Written as DNA, the CDR3 is TGTGCCAGCAATGACGGGCCCCTCCACTTT. Protein sequence: CASNDGPLHF.

The chain couples TRBV24-1 to TRBJ2-1; D might be TRBD1 or TRBD2, each matching 5 bases. In germline, CDR1 is KGHDR, CDR2 SFDVKD. The CDR3 sequence is 15 residues long. The V gene lost 9 bases and the J gene lost 7 bases, with 21 bases spanning the gap. This CDR3 reads CATGLRDRNPNEQFF. The DNA of the CDR3 is TGTGCCACCGGACTCCGGGACCGGAACCCAAATGAGCAGTTCTTC.

This chain uses TRBV5-1 with TRBJ1-4, with D perhaps TRBD1 (6 bases). Trimming left V 4 bases short and J 4 bases short, with 11 bases between. Germline CDR1 and CDR2: SGHRS and YFSETQ. This CDR3 is built from 14 residues. CDR3 bases: TGCGCCAGCAGCACCACAGGGAGTAATGAAAAACTGTTTTTT. It yields the protein CASSTTGSNEKLFF.

The J gene is TRBJ2-1, the V gene TRBV7-3, with 9 bases that match TRBD1. The germline V gene encodes CDR1 SGHTA and CDR2 FQGTGA. The V gene end was trimmed by 5 bases and the J gene end by 4 bases; junction bases not matched to a gene: 6. The CDR3 runs to 15 residues. The chain's CDR3 is CASSTDRGSYNEQFF. The CDR3 DNA is TGTGCCAGCAGCACCGACAGGGGGAGTTACAATGAGCAGTTCTTC.

CDR3 nucleotides: TGTGCCAGTAGTATTGGGACTACTAGCGGGAGTTGGGACGAGCAGTACTTC. Its protein is CASSIGTTSGSWDEQYF. V is TRBV19 and J is TRBJ2-7, with 11 nucleotides matching TRBD2. Germline values: CDR1 LNHDA, CDR2 SQIVND (reference sequence). J gave up 5 bases and V 3 bases, and 12 bases lay outside the gene matches. The CDR3 extends over 17 amino acids.

This clonotype showed up many times. This rearrangement joins TRBV5-1 to TRBJ2-7; 11 bases agree with TRBD2. Per germline, CDR1 SGHRS and CDR2 YFSETQ. The CDR3 extends over 14 amino acids. J lost 4 bases, V lost 2 bases, and 2 bases had no gene match. The chain's CDR3 is CASSLRLAGYEQYF. The CDR3 bases are TGCGCCAGCAGCTTACGACTAGCGGGGTACGAGCAGTACTTC.

This clonotype was picked up a small number of times. The genes are TRBV25-1 and TRBJ2-3, with 7 positions matching TRBD2. The CDR3 length is 16 residues. The V gene's germline CDR1 is MGHDK and CDR2 SYGVNS. Germline trimming cut 4 bases from V and 4 bases from J; bases unmatched to any gene: 11. The CDR3 DNA reads TGTGCCAGCAGTGGACGACTAGCATACGATCCAGATACGCAGTATTTT. Amino acid sequence: CASSGRLAYDPDTQYF.

The chain employs TRBV9 and TRBJ2-2; no clear D. V was pared by 0 bases and J by 6 bases, with 6 bases between. CDR1 is SGDLS and CDR2 is YYNGEE in the germline V gene. The CDR3 is made up of 13 amino acids. The CDR3 DNA is TGTGCCAGCAGCGTAGAGTCGTCCGGGGAGCTGTTTTTT. Translating it yields CASSVESSGELFF. Full variable domain (outside the CDR3, taken from reference TRBV9 and TRBJ2-2): DSGVTQTPKHLITATGQRVTLRCSPRSGDLSVYWYQQSLDQGLQFLIQYYNGEERAKGNILERFSAQQFPDLHSELNLSSLELGDSALYFCASSVESSGELFFGEGSRLTVL.

The chain joins TRBV29-1 to TRBJ2-1; D is possibly TRBD2 (6 bases). V was shortened by 6 bases and J by 0 bases, with 15 bases between the two germline ends. Germline CDR1 is SQVTM and CDR2 is ANQGSEA. CDR3 length: 15 residues. Written as DNA, the CDR3 is TGCAGCGTCCCACGGCGGGGTATCTCCTACAATGAGCAGTTCTTC. As protein: CSVPRRGISYNEQFF.